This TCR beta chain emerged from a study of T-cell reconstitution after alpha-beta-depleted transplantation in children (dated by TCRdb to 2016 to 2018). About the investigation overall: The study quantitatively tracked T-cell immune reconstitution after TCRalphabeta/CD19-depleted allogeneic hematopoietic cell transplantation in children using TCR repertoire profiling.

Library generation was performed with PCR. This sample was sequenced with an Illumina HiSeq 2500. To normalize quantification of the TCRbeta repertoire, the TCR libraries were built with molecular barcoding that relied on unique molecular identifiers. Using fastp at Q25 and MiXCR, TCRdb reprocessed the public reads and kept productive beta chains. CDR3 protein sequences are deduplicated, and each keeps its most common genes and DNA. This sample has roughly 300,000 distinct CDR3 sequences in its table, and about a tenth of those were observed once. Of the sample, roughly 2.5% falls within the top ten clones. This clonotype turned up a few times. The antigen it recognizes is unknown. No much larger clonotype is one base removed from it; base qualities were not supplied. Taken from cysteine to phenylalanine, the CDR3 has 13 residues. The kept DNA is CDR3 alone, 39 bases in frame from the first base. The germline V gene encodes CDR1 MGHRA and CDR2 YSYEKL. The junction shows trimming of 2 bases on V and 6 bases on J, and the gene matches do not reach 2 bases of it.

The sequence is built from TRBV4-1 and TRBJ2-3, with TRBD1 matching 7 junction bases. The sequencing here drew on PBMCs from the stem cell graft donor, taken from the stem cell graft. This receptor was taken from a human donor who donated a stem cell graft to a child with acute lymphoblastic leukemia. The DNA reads TGCGCCAGCAGCCAACGACAGGGCGATACGCAGTATTTT. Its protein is CASSQRQGDTQYF.